These 20 T cell receptor beta chains share one sample of origin, sequenced in a study of response to subunit inactivated influenza vaccine. TCRdb itself ran the RT-PCR reads through MiXCR, one entry per CDR3 protein. The repertoire holds roughly 650,000 distinct CDR3 sequences, with about 15% as singletons. Sequencing was performed on PBMCs from blood, taken about 13 days after vaccination. Receptor source: a man aged 45-65 years who received an inactivated influenza vaccine.

The gene calls are TRBV15 and TRBJ2-2; D remains unclear. V dropped 3 bases and J dropped 4 bases, with 9 bases sitting between them. The CDR3 is 14 residues long. Germline-derived CDR1 and CDR2 are LNHNV and YYDKDF (reference sequence). CDR3: CATSRASSTGELFF. CDR3 nucleotide sequence: TGTGCCACCAGCAGGGCTTCGAGCACCGGGGAGCTGTTTTTT. Together with reference TRBV15 and TRBJ2-2, the CDR3 gives the full variable domain: DAMVIQNPRYQVTQFGKPVTLSCSQTLNHNVMYWYQQKSSQAPKLLFHYYDKDFNNEADTPDNFQSRRPNTSFCFLDIRSPGLGDTAMYLCATSRASSTGELFFGEGSRLTVL.

The rearrangement joins TRBV20-1 to TRBJ2-3, with TRBD2 matching over 11 bases. With V trimmed by 2 bases and J by 0 bases, 4 bases remained unmatched. Germline V gene data show CDR1 as DFQATT and CDR2 as SNEGSKA (reference sequence). There are 16 residues in the CDR3. Written as DNA, the CDR3 is TGCAGTGCTAGAAGCGGGACTAGCGGTAGCACAGATACGCAGTATTTT. It is translated as CSARSGTSGSTDTQYF.

This clonotype has ten or more counts. V and J are TRBV12-3 or TRBV12-4 and TRBJ2-1, with TRBD1 matching 8 bases. Trimming took 1 base from V and 10 from J; bases not matched to a gene: 9. The CDR3 consists of 15 residues. The CDR3 protein is CASSLGTGLPWEQFF. The CDR3 DNA is TGTGCCAGCAGTTTAGGGACAGGGCTTCCTTGGGAGCAGTTCTTC.

The rearrangement joins TRBV5-1 to TRBJ2-1; 7 bases are a match to TRBD1. V gave up 4 bases and J gave up 8 bases; unmatched junction bases: 12. This CDR3 contains 15 residues. Germline V gene sequence: CDR1 SGHRS, CDR2 YFSETQ. The CDR3 DNA sequence: TGCGCCAGCAGCCGAGGGGCGACAGGGTCAGATGAGCAGTTCTTC. Amino acids: CASSRGATGSDEQFF.

V is TRBV6-5 and J is TRBJ2-2; TRBD1 matches at 9 bases. The CDR3 totals 18 residues. Germline-derived CDR1 and CDR2 are MNHEY and SVGAGI. J gave up 2 bases and V 0 bases, and 7 bases lay outside the gene matches. In DNA, the CDR3 is TGTGCCAGCAGTTACTCTTGGGGACAGGGATTAAACACCGGGGAGCTGTTTTTT. Translation gives CASSYSWGQGLNTGELFF.

The CDR3 nucleotides read TGTGCCAGCGGCCCAGATACGCAGTATTTT. Translation gives CASGPDTQYF. The chain links TRBV6-2 or TRBV6-3 to TRBJ2-3; D gene ambiguous. Germline V gene sequence: CDR1 MNHEY, CDR2 SVGEGT. The CDR3 contains 10 residues. V lost 8 bases, J lost 4 bases, and 4 bases lay in between.

The chain recombines TRBV12-3 or TRBV12-4 with TRBJ2-1; 9 nucleotides agree with TRBD2. CDR3 length: 14 amino acids. Trimming took 7 bases from V and 2 from J; bases not matched to a gene: 3. The chain's CDR3 is CASTAGGAYNEQFF. Here the CDR3 DNA reads TGTGCCAGCACCGCGGGGGGGGCCTACAATGAGCAGTTCTTC.

This clonotype was seen ten or more times. The rearrangement joins TRBV20-1 to TRBJ2-7; 10 bases are a match to TRBD2. This CDR3 comprises 16 residues. Losses at the gene ends were 0 bases for V and 6 bases for J; bases not matched to a gene: 11. CDR1 and CDR2 from the germline V gene are DFQATT and SNEGSKA (reference sequence). The CDR3 bases are TGCAGTGCTAGAGATTTAAGCGGGAGGGTTTTCGGCGAGCAGTACTTC. It translates to CSARDLSGRVFGEQYF.

V and J are TRBV11-2 and TRBJ2-2, with 7 bases aligning to TRBD2. V was pared by 4 bases and J by 1 base, with 6 bases of the junction left unmatched. This CDR3 comprises 16 residues. CDR1 and CDR2 (germline): SGHAT, FQNNGV. The CDR3 DNA is TGTGCCAGCAGCTGGCAGCCTAGCGGGAACACCGGGGAGCTGTTTTTT. It specifies CASSWQPSGNTGELFF.

There are many counts of this clonotype. The J gene is TRBJ2-1, the V gene TRBV12-3 or TRBV12-4, with D uncertain. Trimming cost V 1 base and J 4 bases, with 5 bases left between them. The CDR3 has 13 residues. The CDR3 DNA follows: TGTGCCAGCAGTTTAGTAGGGTACAATGAGCAGTTCTTC. This sequence encodes CASSLVGYNEQFF.

This clonotype appeared many times. The chain recombines TRBV6-5 with TRBJ2-5; D may be TRBD2 (5 bases). The germline gives CDR1 MNHEY, CDR2 SVGAGI. Trimming stripped 0 bases from V and 9 bases from J, with 11 bases between. The CDR3 loop spans 13 amino acids. As DNA, the CDR3 is TGTGCCAGCAGTTACTCGATCTCCGGGGCCCAGTACTTC. Its protein is CASSYSISGAQYF.

This clonotype was recorded a few times. The chain joins TRBV20-1 to TRBJ2-7; 9 bases match TRBD1. The CDR3 runs 13 residues. Trimming took 0 bases from V and 4 from J; bases not matched to a gene: 1. Germline CDR1 is DFQATT and CDR2 is SNEGSKA (reference sequence). In DNA, the CDR3 is TGCAGTGCTAGAGATGGGACAGGGTACGAGCAGTACTTC. Its translation: CSARDGTGYEQYF.

The chain joins TRBV20-1 to TRBJ1-1; D call uncertain. The CDR3 has 12 residues. CDR1 is DFQATT, CDR2 SNEGSKA, per germline (reference sequence). V was trimmed by 3 bases and J by 11 bases, leaving 16 bases between them. This CDR3 reads CSARPSDILAFF. The DNA of the CDR3 is TGCAGTGCTAGGCCCAGCGATATACTCGCTTTCTTT.

V usage is TRBV7-2 and J usage is TRBJ2-5; D might be TRBD1 or TRBD2, each matching 7 bases. The CDR3 has 17 residues. Germline CDR1 SGHTA, CDR2 FQGNSA. Trimming removed 5 bases from V and 5 bases from J, with 24 bases in between. The CDR3 nucleotides read TGTGCCAGCAGCCTATACCACTGGAGGGAGGGGGCGGAGACCCAGTACTTC. This encodes CASSLYHWREGAETQYF.

This chain links TRBV18 with TRBJ1-1; weak D call: TRBD1 (5 bases). Germline CDR1 reads KGHSH; CDR2 reads LQKENI. With 5 bases removed from V and 0 bases from J, the gap between germline ends came to 16 bases. The CDR3 is 16 amino acids. The CDR3 here is CASSDAQADMNTEAFF. The CDR3, as DNA: TGTGCCAGCTCAGACGCACAGGCCGACATGAACACTGAAGCTTTCTTT.

This clonotype was observed a handful of times. A read error may produce the germline difference seen at one junction end. The chain is built from TRBV12-3 or TRBV12-4 and TRBJ2-1; 9 bases are shared with TRBD2. The CDR3 runs 14 residues. The CDR3 region has the DNA TGTGCCAGCAGTCTAGCGGGGATCCTCAATGAGCAGTTCTTC. Protein: CASSLAGILNEQFF.

This clonotype was observed a handful of times. This rearrangement joins TRBV19 to TRBJ2-5; unclear D gene. Germline CDR1 LNHDA, CDR2 SQIVND (reference sequence). There are 14 residues in the CDR3. V gave up 3 bases and J gave up 5 bases, with 13 bases separating them. The CDR3 reads CASSIRSLRETQYF. As DNA, the CDR3 is TGTGCCAGTAGTATTCGCTCCTTACGGGAGACCCAGTACTTC.

This clonotype was observed a few times. V is TRBV5-6 and J is TRBJ1-1, with a weak D call TRBD1 (5 bases). CDR1 is SGHDT and CDR2 is YYEEEE in the germline V gene. The CDR3 covers 12 residues. Trimming pared 1 base from V and 12 bases from J, leaving 13 bases between. The CDR3 DNA sequence: TGTGCCAGCAGCTTGTTTTCTGGACAAACTTTCTTT. This gives the protein CASSLFSGQTFF.

V is TRBV5-5 and J is TRBJ2-2, with D possibly matching TRBD2 (6 bases). This CDR3 contains 15 residues. Germline lookup yields CDR1 SGHKS and CDR2 YYEKEE (reference sequence). V lost 3 bases to trimming and J lost 3 bases, with 12 bases between them. This CDR3 is CASSYAGRYTGELFF. CDR3 coding DNA: TGTGCCAGCAGCTACGCGGGGAGATACACCGGGGAGCTGTTTTTT.

This clonotype was seen only a few times. CDR3 amino acids: CASSRQSFGANVLTF. Written as DNA, the CDR3 is TGTGCCAGCAGCCGGCAGTCATTTGGGGCCAACGTCCTGACTTTC. The chain carries TRBV28 and TRBJ2-6; D unclear. Germline lookup yields CDR1 MDHEN and CDR2 SYDVKM. V dropped 6 bases and J dropped 3 bases, with 12 bases sitting between them. The CDR3 loop spans 15 amino acids.